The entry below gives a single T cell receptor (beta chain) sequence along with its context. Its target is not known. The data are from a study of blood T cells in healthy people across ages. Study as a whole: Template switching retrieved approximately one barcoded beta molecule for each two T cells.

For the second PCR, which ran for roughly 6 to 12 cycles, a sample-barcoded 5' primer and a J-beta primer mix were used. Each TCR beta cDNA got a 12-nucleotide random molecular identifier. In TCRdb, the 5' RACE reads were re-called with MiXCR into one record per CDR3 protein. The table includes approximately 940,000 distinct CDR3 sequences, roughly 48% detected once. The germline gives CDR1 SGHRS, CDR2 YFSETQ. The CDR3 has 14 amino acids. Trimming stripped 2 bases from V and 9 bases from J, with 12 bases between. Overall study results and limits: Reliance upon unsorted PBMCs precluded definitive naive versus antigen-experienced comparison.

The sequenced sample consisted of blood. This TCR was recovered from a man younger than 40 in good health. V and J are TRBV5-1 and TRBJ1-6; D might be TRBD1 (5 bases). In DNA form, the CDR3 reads TGCGCCAGCAGCTTAAGGGGACTCTTTTCACCCCTCCACTTT. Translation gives CASSLRGLFSPLHF.